The rows below give T cell receptor beta chains drawn from one sample of a study of blood T cell repertoires in COVID-19. TCRdb keeps only in-frame clones here, not all; method: immunoSEQ multiplex PCR. The data contain 350,000 or so clones, 80% to 90% of them singletons. The specimen sequenced was peripheral blood. Every receptor here comes from a man in his thirties or forties with active or convalescent COVID-19. Both conserved end residues are part of each CDR3. Each record gives: V gene, D gene, clone size, J gene, CDR3 DNA, CDR3 protein. A D gene is named only where the DNA matches it firmly. Clone size is given for some rows only: seen once, a few or many times, or a class if the clone is expanded.

v_call: TRBV28; d_call: TRBD2; clone_size: .; j_call: TRBJ2-1; cdr3_nt: TGTGCCAGCAGCTCCACTAGCGGACAAACCTACAATGAGCAGTTCTTC; cdr3_aa: CASSSTSGQTYNEQFF
v_call: TRBV30; d_call: TRBD2; clone_size: .; j_call: TRBJ2-5; cdr3_nt: TGTGCCTGGAGCTACGGTAGCGGGTCCCAAGAGACCCAGTACTTC; cdr3_aa: CAWSYGSGSQETQYF
v_call: TRBV7-2; d_call: TRBD1; clone_size: .; j_call: TRBJ1-3; cdr3_nt: TGTGCCAGCAGCTTAGGACAGGGAGTGTCTGGAAACACCATATATTTT; cdr3_aa: CASSLGQGVSGNTIYF
v_call: TRBV19; d_call: .; clone_size: .; j_call: TRBJ1-2; cdr3_nt: TGTGCCAGTACCCCCGCGACAGTCTGGGACTATGGCTACACCTTC; cdr3_aa: CASTPATVWDYGYTF
v_call: TRBV10-3; d_call: .; clone_size: .; j_call: TRBJ2-5; cdr3_nt: TGTGCCATCAGTGAGCCTGGGGCAGGGCCCCGGGAGACCCAGTACTTC; cdr3_aa: CAISEPGAGPRETQYF
v_call: TRBV15; d_call: .; clone_size: once; j_call: TRBJ2-1; cdr3_nt: TGTGCCACCAGCAGAAAGGCTTCTAAGCGATCCTACAATGAGCAGTTCTTC; cdr3_aa: CATSRKASKRSYNEQFF
v_call: TRBV12-5; d_call: TRBD1; clone_size: .; j_call: TRBJ2-2; cdr3_nt: TGTGCTAGTGCCCCGCCGGGACAGGGGAACACCGGGGAGCTGTTTTTT; cdr3_aa: CASAPPGQGNTGELFF
v_call: TRBV30; d_call: TRBD1; clone_size: .; j_call: TRBJ1-4; cdr3_nt: TGTGCCTGGAGTGTAAGGACAGGGATCACTAATGAAAAACTGTTTTTT; cdr3_aa: CAWSVRTGITNEKLFF
v_call: TRBV5-1; d_call: .; clone_size: .; j_call: TRBJ1-2; cdr3_nt: TGCGCCAGCAGCTTGGCCAGAACAGGTCAGGGCTACACCTTC; cdr3_aa: CASSLARTGQGYTF
v_call: TRBV6-5; d_call: TRBD1; clone_size: once; j_call: TRBJ2-7; cdr3_nt: TGTGCCAGCAGCACCGGGACAGGGGTTCACGAGCAGTACTTC; cdr3_aa: CASSTGTGVHEQYF
v_call: TRBV2; d_call: TRBD1; clone_size: .; j_call: TRBJ2-2; cdr3_nt: TGTGCCAGCAGTCGGGACAGCCCTTCCCCCTCCCGGGAGCTGTTTTTT; cdr3_aa: CASSRDSPSPSRELFF
v_call: TRBV6-5; d_call: .; clone_size: few; j_call: TRBJ2-7; cdr3_nt: TGTGCCAGCAGTTACTCGCCCGGGTCTAGCTCCTACGAGCAGTACTTC; cdr3_aa: CASSYSPGSSSYEQYF
v_call: TRBV19; d_call: .; clone_size: .; j_call: TRBJ1-2; cdr3_nt: TGTGCCAGTAGATTGGGGGGCTATGGCTACACCTTC; cdr3_aa: CASRLGGYGYTF
v_call: TRBV7-2; d_call: TRBD1; clone_size: .; j_call: TRBJ2-5; cdr3_nt: TGTGCCAGCAGCACCCGGGACAGCCAAGAGACCCAGTACTTC; cdr3_aa: CASSTRDSQETQYF
v_call: TRBV18; d_call: .; clone_size: .; j_call: TRBJ2-6; cdr3_nt: TGTGCCAGCTCCGTTCCTCTTTATTCTGGGGCCAACGTCCTGACTTTC; cdr3_aa: CASSVPLYSGANVLTF
v_call: TRBV19; d_call: .; clone_size: .; j_call: TRBJ2-7; cdr3_nt: TGTGCCAGTAGGGATCCCTCTCAGGATTTCGAGCAGTACTTC; cdr3_aa: CASRDPSQDFEQYF
v_call: TRBV11-2; d_call: .; clone_size: .; j_call: TRBJ1-6; cdr3_nt: TGTGCCAGCAGCTTACAGGGGCCCATGGGGTCACCCCTCCACTTT; cdr3_aa: CASSLQGPMGSPLHF
v_call: TRBV28; d_call: TRBD1; clone_size: .; j_call: TRBJ2-7; cdr3_nt: TGTGCCAGCACGGGACAGACCTACGAGCAGTACTTC; cdr3_aa: CASTGQTYEQYF
v_call: TRBV24-1; d_call: TRBD1; clone_size: .; j_call: TRBJ2-3; cdr3_nt: TGTGCCACCAGTGATCCAGGGGGGACAGGGGGAGGTACAGATACGCAGTATTTT; cdr3_aa: CATSDPGGTGGGTDTQYF
v_call: TRBV2; d_call: .; clone_size: .; j_call: TRBJ1-2; cdr3_nt: TGTGCCAGCGGAGGGAGGGTGAACTATGGCTACACCTTC; cdr3_aa: CASGGRVNYGYTF
v_call: TRBV27; d_call: .; clone_size: .; j_call: TRBJ2-1; cdr3_nt: TGTGCCAGCAGTTTAGACTCGGGGGTCTACAATGAGCAGTTCTTC; cdr3_aa: CASSLDSGVYNEQFF
v_call: TRBV7-8; d_call: .; clone_size: .; j_call: TRBJ2-7; cdr3_nt: TGTGCCAGCAGCGACAGGATAACCTACGAGCAGTACTTC; cdr3_aa: CASSDRITYEQYF
v_call: TRBV24-1; d_call: TRBD1; clone_size: .; j_call: TRBJ1-4; cdr3_nt: TGTGCCACCAGTTCAACAGGGGGCTTAGAAGAAAAACTGTTTTTT; cdr3_aa: CATSSTGGLEEKLFF
v_call: TRBV18; d_call: .; clone_size: .; j_call: TRBJ1-5; cdr3_nt: TGTGCCAGCTCAGAGGGAGGCAATCAGCCCCAGCATTTT; cdr3_aa: CASSEGGNQPQHF
v_call: TRBV5-6; d_call: TRBD1; clone_size: .; j_call: TRBJ1-1; cdr3_nt: TGTGCCAGCAGCTGGAAGACAGGGCGGGGCGACGCTTTCTTT; cdr3_aa: CASSWKTGRGDAFF
v_call: TRBV15; d_call: .; clone_size: .; j_call: TRBJ1-6; cdr3_nt: TGTGCCACCAGCGAACGGGACACCCTTGGGGAACCCCTCCACTTT; cdr3_aa: CATSERDTLGEPLHF
v_call: TRBV5-1; d_call: .; clone_size: .; j_call: TRBJ2-7; cdr3_nt: TGCGCCAGCAGCACCGGGACTGGCTACGAGCAGTACTTC; cdr3_aa: CASSTGTGYEQYF
v_call: TRBV7-3; d_call: TRBD2; clone_size: .; j_call: TRBJ2-1; cdr3_nt: TGTGCCAGCAGCTTAAGGCTAGCGGGGGTGGATGAGCAGTTCTTC; cdr3_aa: CASSLRLAGVDEQFF
v_call: TRBV4-3; d_call: TRBD2; clone_size: .; j_call: TRBJ2-4; cdr3_nt: TGCGCCAGCAGCCAAGGTCCTCTAGCGGGAGCTGCCAAAAACATTCAGTACTTC; cdr3_aa: CASSQGPLAGAAKNIQYF
v_call: TRBV30; d_call: TRBD2; clone_size: few; j_call: TRBJ2-2; cdr3_nt: TGTGCCTGGAGTATAAGCGGGGGGATTAACACCGGGGAGCTGTTTTTT; cdr3_aa: CAWSISGGINTGELFF
v_call: TRBV7-9; d_call: TRBD1; clone_size: .; j_call: TRBJ1-1; cdr3_nt: TGTGCCAGCAGCCAAGCACAACTCATACCGGGACAGAAGAACACTGAAGCTTTCTTT; cdr3_aa: CASSQAQLIPGQKNTEAFF
v_call: TRBV7-9; d_call: .; clone_size: .; j_call: TRBJ2-5; cdr3_nt: TGTGCCAGCAGCCCCTGGACAGGAGGGGTAGAAGAGACCCAGTACTTC; cdr3_aa: CASSPWTGGVEETQYF
v_call: TRBV2; d_call: .; clone_size: few; j_call: TRBJ1-1; cdr3_nt: TGTGCCAGCAGTGTGGCCCCCTGGGAAGCTTTCTTT; cdr3_aa: CASSVAPWEAFF
v_call: TRBV4-3; d_call: .; clone_size: .; j_call: TRBJ2-3; cdr3_nt: TGCGCCAGCAGCCAAGTCGGAGGCACAGATACGCAGTATTTT; cdr3_aa: CASSQVGGTDTQYF
v_call: TRBV4-3; d_call: TRBD1; clone_size: few; j_call: TRBJ1-3; cdr3_nt: TGCGCCAGCAGCCAAGGCAGGGACAGGGGTAACACCATATATTTT; cdr3_aa: CASSQGRDRGNTIYF
v_call: TRBV5-1; d_call: TRBD1; clone_size: .; j_call: TRBJ1-2; cdr3_nt: TGCGCCAGCAGTTTAGGACAGGTCAACTATGGCTACACCTTC; cdr3_aa: CASSLGQVNYGYTF
v_call: TRBV4-3; d_call: TRBD1; clone_size: .; j_call: TRBJ1-2; cdr3_nt: TGCGCCAGCAGCCAAGATTATGGGCGCCGACAGGGGTTCTATGGCTACACCTTC; cdr3_aa: CASSQDYGRRQGFYGYTF
v_call: TRBV7-8; d_call: .; clone_size: once; j_call: TRBJ1-1; cdr3_nt: TGTGCCAGCAGGGGGGGGGCGAACACTGAAGCTTTCTTT; cdr3_aa: CASRGGANTEAFF
v_call: TRBV7-3; d_call: .; clone_size: .; j_call: TRBJ2-3; cdr3_nt: TGTGCCAGCAGCTTAAGTGGGGGGGCCAATACAGATACGCAGTATTTT; cdr3_aa: CASSLSGGANTDTQYF